One and the same sample provided the 27 T cell receptor beta chains below, sequenced in a study of CD4 T cells in relation to SARS-CoV-2 and coronaviruses. Measured with immunoSEQ multiplex PCR; TCRdb has only the in-frame clones, and not every one. The sample records approximately 38,000 clones, roughly 90% being singletons. The specimen sequenced was memory CD4+ T cells from PBMCs. The receptors originated from an adult with COVID-19.

This sequence joins TRBV5-1 and TRBJ1-5, with D uncertain. CDR1 is SGHRS, CDR2 YFSETQ, per germline. The V end lost 0 bases, the J end lost 3 bases, and 10 bases lay between the germline ends. The CDR3 sequence is 15 residues long. CDR3 residues: CASSLAGQNNQPQHF. In DNA, the CDR3 is TGCGCCAGCAGCTTGGCCGGGCAAAACAATCAGCCCCAGCATTTT.

The chain couples TRBV7-2 to TRBJ2-3; 9 bases are shared with TRBD2. The CDR3 is 15 amino acids. Germline CDR1 and CDR2: SGHTA and FQGNSA. The ends lost 3 bases at V and 0 bases at J; junction bases unmatched: 1. The CDR3 DNA reads TGTGCCAGCAGCTTGAGCGGGGGGAGCACAGATACGCAGTATTTT. It yields the protein CASSLSGGSTDTQYF.

The CDR3 spells CASSFQGGGEQFF. In DNA form, the CDR3 reads TGTGCCAGCAGTTTTCAAGGGGGCGGTGAGCAGTTCTTC. This chain joins TRBV12-3 or TRBV12-4 and TRBJ2-1; TRBD1 matches at 7 bases. The CDR3 is 13 amino acids. Trimming at V came to 3 bases and at J to 9 bases, leaving 5 bases not matched to a gene.

This chain connects TRBV2 to TRBJ1-2, with D uncertain. The CDR3 covers 12 residues. V was shortened by 4 bases and J by 7 bases, with 10 bases between the two germline ends. CDR1 SNHLY and CDR2 FYNNEI come from the germline V gene. The CDR3 reads CASSVVGFGYTF. The CDR3 bases are TGTGCCAGCAGTGTAGTGGGGTTTGGCTACACCTTC.

V is TRBV4-3 and J is TRBJ1-5; D remains ambiguous. This CDR3 is built from 16 residues. Trimming removed 0 bases from V and 0 bases from J, with 9 bases in between. The germline V gene encodes CDR1 LGHNA and CDR2 YSLEER. The DNA for the CDR3 is TGCGCCAGCAGCCAAGACTCAGTTAATAGCAATCAGCCCCAGCATTTT. It encodes CASSQDSVNSNQPQHF.

The chain carries TRBV27 and TRBJ2-2, with 15 nucleotides matching TRBD2. There are 17 residues in the CDR3. Germline CDR1 MNHEY, CDR2 SMNVEV (reference sequence). With V trimmed by 5 bases and J by 7 bases, 8 bases remained unmatched. Here the CDR3 DNA reads TGTGCCAGCAGTCCCGGACTAGCGGGGGGGCCGGTCGGGGAGCTGTTTTTT. Its protein product is CASSPGLAGGPVGELFF.

This sequence joins TRBV3-1 (or the pseudogene TRBV3-2) and TRBJ1-3; 9 nucleotides match TRBD1. Germline lookup yields CDR1 LGHDT and CDR2 YNNKEL (reference sequence). The junction had 10 bases not matched to a gene; V was cut back by 5 bases and J by 5 bases. The CDR3 has 16 residues. This chain's CDR3 is CASSSMGQGDRNTIYF. The DNA for the CDR3 is TGTGCCAGCAGCTCGATGGGACAGGGAGATAGAAACACCATATATTTT.

J is TRBJ2-7 and V is TRBV5-1; D is undetermined. CDR1 is SGHRS, CDR2 YFSETQ, per germline. V lost 0 bases and J lost 0, with 4 bases in between. The CDR3 is made up of 13 amino acids. The CDR3 DNA follows: TGCGCCAGCAGCTTGGACGGCTCCTACGAGCAGTACTTC. Protein product: CASSLDGSYEQYF.

V gene TRBV28 combines with J gene TRBJ1-5; 7 bases map to TRBD1. This CDR3 region has 15 residues. From germline, CDR1 is MDHEN and CDR2 SYDVKM. V shed 5 bases, J shed 7 bases, and the junction held 11 bases outside the gene matches. CDR3 sequence: CASSLGTVRDQPQHF. The CDR3 bases are TGTGCCAGCAGTCTGGGGACAGTAAGGGACCAGCCCCAGCATTTT.

This clone appeared a few times. This rearrangement joins TRBV12-3 or TRBV12-4 to TRBJ1-2; TRBD1 is a possible D gene (6 bases). V was shortened by 6 bases and J by 3 bases, with 11 bases between the two germline ends. The CDR3 runs to 13 residues. The CDR3 sequence is CASSPQGDYGYTF. CDR3 bases: TGTGCCAGCAGCCCACAGGGAGACTATGGCTACACCTTC.

This sequence joins TRBV10-3 and TRBJ2-7; a possible D gene is TRBD1 (6 bases). This CDR3 comprises 13 residues. V shed 5 bases and J shed 6 bases, with 14 bases lying between them. The germline gives CDR1 ENHRY, CDR2 SYGVKD. CDR3 DNA: TGTGCCATCAGTCCGTTTACAGGGAGCGAGCAGTACTTC. Protein: CAISPFTGSEQYF.

The J gene is TRBJ1-3, the V gene TRBV11-2; no clear D. V was trimmed by 3 bases and J by 4 bases, leaving 10 bases between them. The CDR3 is 14 residues long. Per germline, CDR1 SGHAT and CDR2 FQNNGV. CDR3 sequence (DNA): TGTGCCAGCAGCTTCCCACGTAACGGAAACACCATATATTTT. This encodes CASSFPRNGNTIYF. The full variable domain, with the rest looked up from reference TRBV11-2 and TRBJ1-3, is EAGVAQSPRYKIIEKRQSVAFWCNPISGHATLYWYQQILGQGPKLLIQFQNNGVVDDSQLPKDRFSAERLKGVDSTLKIQPAKLEDSAVYLCASSFPRNGNTIYFGEGSWLTVV.

The chain employs TRBV5-1 and TRBJ1-1; possibly TRBD1 for D (6 bases). Trimming left V 7 bases short and J 4 bases short, with 17 bases between. This CDR3 has 14 residues. Germline assignment: CDR1 SGHRS and CDR2 YFSETQ. This chain's CDR3 is CASFSGVQGTEAFF. The CDR3 DNA reads TGCGCCAGCTTTTCAGGGGTCCAAGGCACTGAAGCTTTCTTT. Full variable domain (missing parts from reference TRBV5-1 and TRBJ1-1): KAGVTQTPRYLIKTRGQQVTLSCSPISGHRSVSWYQQTPGQGLQFLFEYFSETQRNKGNFPGRFSGRQFSNSRSEMNVSTLELGDSALYLCASFSGVQGTEAFFGQGTRLTVV.

The CDR3 protein is CSASPSGVEQYF. The CDR3 DNA sequence: TGCAGTGCTAGTCCCAGCGGGGTCGAGCAGTACTTC. The chain couples TRBV20-1 to TRBJ2-7; TRBD2 matches at 7 bases. The length of the CDR3 is 12 residues. The germline V gene encodes CDR1 DFQATT and CDR2 SNEGSKA (reference sequence). Trimming took 3 bases from V and 6 from J; bases not matched to a gene: 5.

The V and J genes are TRBV19 and TRBJ1-2, with TRBD1 matching over 11 bases. V lost 3 bases and J lost 5; bases outside the gene matches: 2. Germline CDR1 is LNHDA and CDR2 is SQIVND (reference sequence). This CDR3 comprises 14 residues. The CDR3 protein is CASSMDRGLYGYTF. Here the CDR3 DNA reads TGTGCCAGTAGTATGGACAGGGGGCTTTATGGCTACACCTTC.

The chain couples TRBV11-2 to TRBJ1-3; TRBD1 aligns across 7 bases. After removal of 4 bases from V and 6 bases from J, the junction contained 6 bases not matched to a gene. The germline CDR1 and CDR2 sequences are SGHAT and FQNNGV. CDR3 length: 14 amino acids. This CDR3 reads CASSSSTGTNTIYF. The CDR3 bases are TGTGCCAGCAGCTCCTCGACAGGGACAAACACCATATATTTT.

V usage is TRBV2 and J usage is TRBJ2-7; no clear D. This CDR3 contains 15 residues. The germline V gene encodes CDR1 SNHLY and CDR2 FYNNEI. V was shortened by 3 bases and J by 2 bases, with 14 bases between the two germline ends. The CDR3 DNA follows: TGTGCCAGCAGTGATCCGGGTGGGGTACCCTACGAGCAGTACTTC. Its translation is CASSDPGGVPYEQYF.

The V and J genes are TRBV18 and TRBJ1-5, with D possibly being TRBD1 (6 bases). Germline V gene lookup returns CDR1 KGHSH and CDR2 LQKENI. This CDR3 comprises 15 residues. V was clipped by 4 bases and J by 3 bases, with 13 bases between them. This chain's CDR3 is CASSLNRDNNQPQHF. In DNA form, the CDR3 reads TGTGCCAGCTCACTGAACCGGGACAACAATCAGCCCCAGCATTTT.

CDR3 in amino acids: CASSLSARSNTGELFF. The CDR3 bases are TGCGCCAGCAGCTTGAGTGCCAGGTCGAACACCGGGGAGCTGTTTTTT. The genes are TRBV5-1 and TRBJ2-2; D not resolved. Germline loops: CDR1 SGHRS, CDR2 YFSETQ. The CDR3 is 16 residues long. V lost 1 base and J 0 bases, leaving 10 bases between the germline ends. Looking up the rest from reference TRBV5-1 and TRBJ2-2 gives the full variable domain: KAGVTQTPRYLIKTRGQQVTLSCSPISGHRSVSWYQQTPGQGLQFLFEYFSETQRNKGNFPGRFSGRQFSNSRSEMNVSTLELGDSALYLCASSLSARSNTGELFFGEGSRLTVL.

V is TRBV6-2 or TRBV6-3 and J is TRBJ2-3; tentative D call: TRBD1 (5 bases). Germline V gene sequence: CDR1 MNHEY, CDR2 SVGEGT. V lost 6 bases and J lost 2, with 9 bases in between. This CDR3 has 13 amino acids. The CDR3 nucleotides read TGTGCCAGCAGCCGACAGTACACAGATACGCAGTATTTT. It specifies CASSRQYTDTQYF.

The chain carries TRBV11-2 and TRBJ1-5; a weak D match, TRBD1 (6 bases). Germline CDR1 SGHAT, CDR2 FQNNGV. The CDR3 is 13 residues long. Between the trimmed V and J ends, which lost 5 bases and 5 bases, there was a span of 10 bases. The CDR3 here is CASSVNRDQPQHF. CDR3 nucleotides: TGTGCCAGCAGCGTAAACAGGGATCAGCCCCAGCATTTT.

The chain combines TRBV6-2 or TRBV6-3 with TRBJ2-7; TRBD2 aligns across 8 bases. This CDR3 spans 16 amino acids. Germline trimming cut 6 bases from V and 6 bases from J; bases unmatched to any gene: 16. Germline-derived CDR1 and CDR2 are MNHEY and SVGEGT. This chain's CDR3 is CASSPLTGLVGPEQYF. Written as DNA, the CDR3 is TGTGCCAGCAGCCCCCTAACGGGACTAGTTGGACCCGAGCAGTACTTC.

The chain uses TRBV2 and TRBJ2-3; tentatively, D is TRBD2 (6 bases). In germline, CDR1 is SNHLY, CDR2 FYNNEI. V was shortened by 5 bases and J by 0 bases, with 12 bases between the two germline ends. CDR3 length equals 15 residues. The DNA of the CDR3 is TGTGCCAGCAGTCTCCCCGGGACTAGCACAGATACGCAGTATTTT. This translates into CASSLPGTSTDTQYF.

The chain uses TRBV27 and TRBJ1-5; D is undetermined. Trimming took off 6 bases at V and 4 bases at J, with 16 bases between the two ends. CDR3 length: 15 amino acids. Germline values: CDR1 MNHEY, CDR2 SMNVEV (reference sequence). The CDR3 sequence: CASSLQGLGNQPQHF. Here the CDR3 DNA reads TGTGCCAGCAGCCTACAAGGGTTGGGAAATCAGCCCCAGCATTTT.

The rearrangement joins TRBV4-1 to TRBJ2-4; perhaps D is TRBD1 or TRBD2 (6 bases each). This CDR3 spans 18 amino acids. V was pared by 0 bases and J by 3 bases, with 18 bases between. CDR1 and CDR2 from the germline V gene are MGHRA and YSYEKL. For the CDR3, the DNA is TGCGCCAGCAGCCAAGAGGGAAACAGGGAGGTAGTCAAAAACATTCAGTACTTC. This sequence encodes CASSQEGNREVVKNIQYF.

CDR3 sequence (DNA): TGTGCCAGCAGCCATAGGGCTGACGGGGCTGAAGCTTTCTTT. This codes for CASSHRADGAEAFF. The chain carries TRBV3-1 (or the pseudogene TRBV3-2) and TRBJ1-1; D remains ambiguous. The V gene's germline CDR1 is LGHDT and CDR2 YNNKEL (reference sequence). CDR3 length: 14 amino acids. V lost 3 bases and J lost 6, with 14 bases in between.

This clone showed up just a few times. This sequence joins TRBV4-1 and TRBJ1-6; possible D gene TRBD1, 6 bases. Germline V CDR1 and CDR2: MGHRA, YSYEKL. V lost 0 bases and J 6 bases, leaving 18 bases between the germline ends. This CDR3 region has 18 residues. CDR3: CASSQETPDRGINSPLHF. The CDR3 DNA is TGCGCCAGCAGCCAAGAGACCCCGGACAGAGGGATTAATTCACCCCTCCACTTT.